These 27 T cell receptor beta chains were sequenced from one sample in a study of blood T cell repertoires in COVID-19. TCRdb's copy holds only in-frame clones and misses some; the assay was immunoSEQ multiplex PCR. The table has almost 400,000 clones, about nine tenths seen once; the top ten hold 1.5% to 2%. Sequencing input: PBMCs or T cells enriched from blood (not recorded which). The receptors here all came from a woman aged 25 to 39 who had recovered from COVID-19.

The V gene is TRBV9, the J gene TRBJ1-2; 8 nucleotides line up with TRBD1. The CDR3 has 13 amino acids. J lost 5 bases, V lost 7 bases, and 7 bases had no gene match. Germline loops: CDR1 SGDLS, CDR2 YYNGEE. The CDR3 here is CASGGQAIYGYTF. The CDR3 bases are TGTGCCAGCGGGGGACAGGCCATTTATGGCTACACCTTC.

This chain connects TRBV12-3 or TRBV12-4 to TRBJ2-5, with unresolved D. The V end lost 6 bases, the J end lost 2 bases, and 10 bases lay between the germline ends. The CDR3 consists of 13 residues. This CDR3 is CASSRDPQETQYF. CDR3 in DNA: TGTGCCAGCAGCCGAGATCCGCAAGAGACCCAGTACTTC.

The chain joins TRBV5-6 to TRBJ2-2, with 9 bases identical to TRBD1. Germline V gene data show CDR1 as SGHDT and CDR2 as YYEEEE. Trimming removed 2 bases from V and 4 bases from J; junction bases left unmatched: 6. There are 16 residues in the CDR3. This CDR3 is CASSLLRDRVTGELFF. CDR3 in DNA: TGTGCCAGCAGCTTACTCCGGGACAGGGTCACCGGGGAGCTGTTTTTT.

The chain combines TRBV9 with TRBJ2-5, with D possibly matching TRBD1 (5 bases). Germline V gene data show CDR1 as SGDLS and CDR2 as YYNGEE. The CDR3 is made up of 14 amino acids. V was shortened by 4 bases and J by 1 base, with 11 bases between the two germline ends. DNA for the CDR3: TGTGCCAGCAGCTCACAAGGGGCCCAAGAGACCCAGTACTTC. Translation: CASSSQGAQETQYF.

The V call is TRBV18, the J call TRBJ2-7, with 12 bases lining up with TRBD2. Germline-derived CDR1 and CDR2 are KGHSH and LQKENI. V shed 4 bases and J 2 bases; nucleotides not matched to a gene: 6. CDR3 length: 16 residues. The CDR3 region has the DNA TGTGCCAGCTCACTGGTGACTAGCGGGAGCCCCTACGAGCAGTACTTC. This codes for CASSLVTSGSPYEQYF.

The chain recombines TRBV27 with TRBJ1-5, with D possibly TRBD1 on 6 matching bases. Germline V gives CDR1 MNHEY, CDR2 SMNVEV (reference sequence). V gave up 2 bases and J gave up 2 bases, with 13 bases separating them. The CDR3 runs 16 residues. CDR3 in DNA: TGTGCCAGCAGTTTAGGGAGGGGGGGTCGCAATCAGCCCCAGCATTTT. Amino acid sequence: CASSLGRGGRNQPQHF.

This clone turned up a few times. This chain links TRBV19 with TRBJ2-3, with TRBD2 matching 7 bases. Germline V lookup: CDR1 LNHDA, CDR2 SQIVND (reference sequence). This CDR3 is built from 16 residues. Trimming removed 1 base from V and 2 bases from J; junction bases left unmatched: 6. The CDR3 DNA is TGTGCCAGTAGTATAGCACCTGGACTAGACACAGATACGCAGTATTTT. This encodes CASSIAPGLDTDTQYF.

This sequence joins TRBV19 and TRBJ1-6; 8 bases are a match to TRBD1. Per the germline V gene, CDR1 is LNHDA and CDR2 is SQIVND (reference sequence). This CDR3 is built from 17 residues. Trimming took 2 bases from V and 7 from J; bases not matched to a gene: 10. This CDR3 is CASSIRGTGRINSPLHF. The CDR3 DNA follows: TGTGCCAGTAGTATAAGAGGGACAGGAAGAATAAATTCACCCCTCCACTTT.

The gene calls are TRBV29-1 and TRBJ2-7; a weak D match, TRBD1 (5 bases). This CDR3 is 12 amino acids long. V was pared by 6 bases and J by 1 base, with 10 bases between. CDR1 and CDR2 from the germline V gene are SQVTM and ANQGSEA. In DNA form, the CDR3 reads TGCAGCGTGATGACAGATTCCTACGAGCAGTACTTC. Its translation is CSVMTDSYEQYF.

The CDR3 DNA reads as TGTGCCAGCAGCAAATGGGGGGGACTTTTTAACTATGGCTACACCTTC. This codes for CASSKWGGLFNYGYTF. V is TRBV21-1 and J is TRBJ1-2. TRBV21-1 is an annotated pseudogene. The length of the CDR3 is 16 residues.

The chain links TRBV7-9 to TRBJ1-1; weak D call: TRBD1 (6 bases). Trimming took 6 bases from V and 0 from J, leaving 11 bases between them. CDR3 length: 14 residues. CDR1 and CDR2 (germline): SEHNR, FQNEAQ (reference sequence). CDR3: CASRVGAVNTEAFF. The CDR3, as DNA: TGTGCCAGCAGGGTGGGGGCCGTGAACACTGAAGCTTTCTTT.

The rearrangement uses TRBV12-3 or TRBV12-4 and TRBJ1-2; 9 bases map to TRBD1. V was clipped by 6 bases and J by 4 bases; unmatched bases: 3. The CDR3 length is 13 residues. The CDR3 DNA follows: TGTGCCAGCAGCCGGGGACAGGGCTATGGCTACACCTTC. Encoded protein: CASSRGQGYGYTF.

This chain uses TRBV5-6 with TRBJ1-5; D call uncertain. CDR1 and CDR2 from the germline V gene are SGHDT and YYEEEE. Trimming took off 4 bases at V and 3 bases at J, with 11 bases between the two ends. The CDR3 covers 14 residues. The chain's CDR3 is CASSPPGSNQPQHF. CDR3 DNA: TGTGCCAGCAGCCCGCCGGGATCCAATCAGCCCCAGCATTTT.

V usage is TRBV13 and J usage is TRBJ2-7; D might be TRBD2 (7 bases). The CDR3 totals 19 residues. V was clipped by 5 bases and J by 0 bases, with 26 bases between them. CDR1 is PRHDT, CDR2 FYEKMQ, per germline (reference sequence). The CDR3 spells CASSPWGGYPLLSSYEQYF. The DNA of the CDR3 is TGTGCCAGCAGCCCCTGGGGGGGCTATCCTTTACTGAGCTCCTACGAGCAGTACTTC.

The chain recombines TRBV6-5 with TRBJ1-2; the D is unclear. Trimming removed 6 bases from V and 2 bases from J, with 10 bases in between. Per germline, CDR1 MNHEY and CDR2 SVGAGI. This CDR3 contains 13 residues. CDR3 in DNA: TGTGCCAGCAGAGAGACGGAGAACTATGGCTACACCTTC. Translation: CASRETENYGYTF.

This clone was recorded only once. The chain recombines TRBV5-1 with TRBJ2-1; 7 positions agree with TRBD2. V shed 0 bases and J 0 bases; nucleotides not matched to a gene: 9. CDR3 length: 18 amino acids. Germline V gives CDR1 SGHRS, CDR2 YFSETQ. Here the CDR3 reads CASSLVPAGVPSYNEQFF. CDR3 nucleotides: TGCGCCAGCAGCTTGGTTCCGGCGGGAGTCCCCTCCTACAATGAGCAGTTCTTC.

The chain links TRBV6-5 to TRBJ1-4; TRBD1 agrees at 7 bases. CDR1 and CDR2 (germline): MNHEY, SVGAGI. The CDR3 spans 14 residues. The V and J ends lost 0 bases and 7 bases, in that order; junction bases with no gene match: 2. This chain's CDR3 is CASSYSRGPEKLFF. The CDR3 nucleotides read TGTGCCAGCAGTTACTCAAGGGGGCCTGAAAAACTGTTTTTT.

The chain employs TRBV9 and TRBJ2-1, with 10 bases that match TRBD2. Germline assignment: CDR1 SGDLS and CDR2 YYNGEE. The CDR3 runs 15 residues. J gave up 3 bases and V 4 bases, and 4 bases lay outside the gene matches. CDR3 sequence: CASSPGTSDYNEQFF. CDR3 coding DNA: TGTGCCAGCAGCCCGGGGACTAGCGACTACAATGAGCAGTTCTTC.

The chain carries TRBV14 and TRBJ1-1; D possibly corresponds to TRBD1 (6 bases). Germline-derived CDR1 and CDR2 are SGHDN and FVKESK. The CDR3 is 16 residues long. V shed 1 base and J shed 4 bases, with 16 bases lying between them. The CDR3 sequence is CASSQGSGRGATEAFF. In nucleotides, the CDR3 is TGTGCCAGCAGCCAAGGATCAGGGAGGGGGGCCACTGAAGCTTTCTTT.

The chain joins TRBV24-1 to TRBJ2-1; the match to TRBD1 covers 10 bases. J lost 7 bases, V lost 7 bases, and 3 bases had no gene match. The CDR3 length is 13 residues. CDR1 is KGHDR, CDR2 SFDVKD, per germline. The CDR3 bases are TGTGCCACCAGGGGGACAGGGGAGAATGAGCAGTTCTTC. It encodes CATRGTGENEQFF.

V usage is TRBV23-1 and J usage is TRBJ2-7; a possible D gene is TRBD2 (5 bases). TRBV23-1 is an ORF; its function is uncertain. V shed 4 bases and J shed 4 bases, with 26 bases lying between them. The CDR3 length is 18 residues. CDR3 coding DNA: TGCGCCAGCAGTCGCATTCTCGGACCGAGGGTCCCCAGGTACGAGCAGTACTTC. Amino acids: CASSRILGPRVPRYEQYF.

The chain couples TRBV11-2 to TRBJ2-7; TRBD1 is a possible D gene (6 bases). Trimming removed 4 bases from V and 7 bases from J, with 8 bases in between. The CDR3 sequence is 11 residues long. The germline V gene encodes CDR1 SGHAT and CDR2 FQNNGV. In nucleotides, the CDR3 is TGTGCCAGCAGCTCTAGGGGGGAGCAGTACTTC. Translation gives CASSSRGEQYF.

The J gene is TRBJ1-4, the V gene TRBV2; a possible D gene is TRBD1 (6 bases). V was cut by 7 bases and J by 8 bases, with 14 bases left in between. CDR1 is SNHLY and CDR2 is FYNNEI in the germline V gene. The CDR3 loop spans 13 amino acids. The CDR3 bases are TGTGCCAGCAAATACAGGGTAGCCGAAAAACTGTTTTTT. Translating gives CASKYRVAEKLFF.

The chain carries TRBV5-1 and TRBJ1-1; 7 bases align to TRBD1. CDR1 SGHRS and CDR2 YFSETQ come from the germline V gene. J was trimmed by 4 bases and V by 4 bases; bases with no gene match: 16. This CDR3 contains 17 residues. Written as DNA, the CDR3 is TGCGCCAGCAGCGCGACTGACAGGGCCGTCGGACTCACTGAAGCTTTCTTT. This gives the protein CASSATDRAVGLTEAFF. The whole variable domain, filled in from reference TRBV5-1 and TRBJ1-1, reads KAGVTQTPRYLIKTRGQQVTLSCSPISGHRSVSWYQQTPGQGLQFLFEYFSETQRNKGNFPGRFSGRQFSNSRSEMNVSTLELGDSALYLCASSATDRAVGLTEAFFGQGTRLTVV.

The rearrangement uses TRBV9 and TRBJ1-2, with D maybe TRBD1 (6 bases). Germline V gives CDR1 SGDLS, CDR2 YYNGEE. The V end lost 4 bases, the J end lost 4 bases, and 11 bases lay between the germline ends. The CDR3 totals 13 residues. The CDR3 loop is CASSPGTSYGYTF. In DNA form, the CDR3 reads TGTGCCAGCAGCCCTGGGACATCCTATGGCTACACCTTC. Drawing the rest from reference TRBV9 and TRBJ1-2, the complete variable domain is DSGVTQTPKHLITATGQRVTLRCSPRSGDLSVYWYQQSLDQGLQFLIQYYNGEERAKGNILERFSAQQFPDLHSELNLSSLELGDSALYFCASSPGTSYGYTFGSGTRLTVV.

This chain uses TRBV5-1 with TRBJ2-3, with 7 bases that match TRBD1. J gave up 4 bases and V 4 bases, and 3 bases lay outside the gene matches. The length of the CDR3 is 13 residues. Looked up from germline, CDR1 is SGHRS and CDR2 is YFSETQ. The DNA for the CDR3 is TGCGCCAGCAGCACTCAGGGGGCAGATACGCAGTATTTT. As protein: CASSTQGADTQYF. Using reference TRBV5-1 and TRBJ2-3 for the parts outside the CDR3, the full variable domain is KAGVTQTPRYLIKTRGQQVTLSCSPISGHRSVSWYQQTPGQGLQFLFEYFSETQRNKGNFPGRFSGRQFSNSRSEMNVSTLELGDSALYLCASSTQGADTQYFGPGTRLTVL.

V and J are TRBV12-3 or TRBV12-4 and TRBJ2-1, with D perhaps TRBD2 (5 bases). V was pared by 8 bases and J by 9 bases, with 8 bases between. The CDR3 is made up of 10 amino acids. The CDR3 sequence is CASRGGEQFF. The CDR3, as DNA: TGTGCCAGCCGCGGAGGTGAGCAGTTCTTC.